This TCR beta chain is from a study of shared clonotypes between healthy human individuals. Whole-study context: Per donor, CD8 memory used one plate, CD8 naive used two, CD4 memory used three and CD4 naive used three. Whole-study findings and limits: A few donors showed sharing of 4.5% to 5% of naive CD4 clonotypes.

The authors' processing: In the immunoSEQ data, sequences were junction-only and lacked quality scores, so filtering differed. Using immunoSEQ multiplex PCR, the repertoire was profiled, and TCRdb retains in-frame clones only, with some absent. From that table come the V and J calls and clone size; the DNA was used to work out D and trimming. The table lists about 2.4 million clones, over 85% of them singletons. There were only Caucasian adults among the donors, and all lived in Nashville, Tennessee. For this clone: The antigen remains undetermined.

Germline assignment: CDR1 LGHNA and CDR2 YSLEER. V was clipped by 1 base and J by 9 bases; unmatched bases: 10. CDR3 length equals 17 residues. The TCR was taken from a man younger than 30 in good health. Some clones in this sample may be carry-over from other donors' samples. The chain is built from TRBV4-3 and TRBJ2-1; 12 nucleotides align to TRBD2. Sequenced: naive CD4+ T cells from PBMCs. Noted subset: CD45RA+ positively selected. The CDR3 protein is CASSQGLAGERYFEQFF. The CDR3 DNA is TGCGCCAGCAGCCAAGGACTAGCGGGAGAAAGGTATTTTGAGCAGTTCTTC.